This T cell receptor (beta chain) was sequenced during a study of cytomegalovirus exposure and HLA in healthy donors. Whole-study results and caveats: Clonal expansion was found to be greater in HLA-associated TCR beta chains than in equally common others in a later analysis. Later analysis associated a missense DCLRE1C variant with TCR beta V- and J-gene trimming. The study put about 180 TCR beta chains on its list as cytomegalovirus-associated.

Note on this clone: The antigen remains undetermined.

The donors, nominally healthy at sampling, likely had unrecorded immune exposures. This PCR relied on a set of 60 Vbeta primers and 13 Jbeta primers. Generated by immunoSEQ multiplex PCR, the TCRdb table keeps only in-frame clones and is missing some. Among 100,000 to 120,000 clones listed, around 80% were seen once. The germline gives CDR1 SNHLY, CDR2 FYNNEI. CDR3 length: 16 residues. V lost 5 bases and J lost 6; bases outside the gene matches: 7. This clonotype originated in a man aged 25-40 years in good health and CMV-seropositive. This chain links TRBV2 with TRBJ1-6, with 10 bases matching TRBD1. Source material: PBMCs. The CDR3 protein is CASSRARTGGNSPLHF. CDR3 nucleotides: TGTGCCAGCAGTCGAGCCCGGACAGGGGGTAATTCACCCCTCCACTTT.